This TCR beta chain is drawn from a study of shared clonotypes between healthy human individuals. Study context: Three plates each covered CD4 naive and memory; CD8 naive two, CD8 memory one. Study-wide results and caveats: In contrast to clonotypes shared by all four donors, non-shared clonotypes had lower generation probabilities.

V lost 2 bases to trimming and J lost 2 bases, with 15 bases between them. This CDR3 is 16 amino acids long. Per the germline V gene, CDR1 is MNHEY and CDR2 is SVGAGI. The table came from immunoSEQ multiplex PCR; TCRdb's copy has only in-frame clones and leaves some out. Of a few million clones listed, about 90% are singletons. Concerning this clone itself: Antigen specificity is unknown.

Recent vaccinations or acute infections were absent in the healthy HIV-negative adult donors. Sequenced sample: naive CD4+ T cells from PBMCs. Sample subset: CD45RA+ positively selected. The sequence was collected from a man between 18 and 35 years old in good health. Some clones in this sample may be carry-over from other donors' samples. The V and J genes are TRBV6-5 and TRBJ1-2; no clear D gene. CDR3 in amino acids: CASSYVPRQENYGYTF. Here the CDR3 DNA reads TGTGCCAGCAGTTACGTCCCCCGCCAGGAGAACTATGGCTACACCTTC.